This TCR beta chain derives from a study of blood T cell repertoires in COVID-19. Study-level information: Acute and convalescent COVID-19 specimens originated in the United States, Italy and Spain.

The CDR3 runs to 12 residues. Germline lookup yields CDR1 SGDLS and CDR2 YYNGEE. With 0 bases removed from V and 8 bases from J, the gap between germline ends came to 5 bases. This table comes from immunoSEQ multiplex PCR, and its TCRdb copy is limited to in-frame clones, with some not included. Of 300,000 to 350,000 clones listed, around 82% were seen once; the top ten hold 2.5% to 3%. As for this clone: In the same sample, other DNA sequences code for this CDR3.

This chain uses TRBV9 with TRBJ2-2; possible D gene TRBD2, 5 bases. This receptor was obtained from a man in his thirties or forties with active or convalescent COVID-19. The sample comprised peripheral blood. DNA of the CDR3: TGTGCCAGCAGCGTAGGAGGGGGGGAGCTGTTTTTT. This codes for CASSVGGGELFF.